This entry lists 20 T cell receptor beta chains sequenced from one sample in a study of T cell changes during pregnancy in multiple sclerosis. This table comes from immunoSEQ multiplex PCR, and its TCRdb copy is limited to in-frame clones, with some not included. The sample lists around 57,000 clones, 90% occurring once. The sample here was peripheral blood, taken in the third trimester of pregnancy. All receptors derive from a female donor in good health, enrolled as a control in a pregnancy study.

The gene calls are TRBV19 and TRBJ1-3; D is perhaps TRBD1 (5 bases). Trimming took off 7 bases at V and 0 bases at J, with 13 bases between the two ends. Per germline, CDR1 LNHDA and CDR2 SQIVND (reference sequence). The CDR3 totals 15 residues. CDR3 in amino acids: CASTLGGGSGNTIYF. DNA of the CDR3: TGTGCCAGTACCCTCGGGGGGGGCTCTGGAAACACCATATATTTT.

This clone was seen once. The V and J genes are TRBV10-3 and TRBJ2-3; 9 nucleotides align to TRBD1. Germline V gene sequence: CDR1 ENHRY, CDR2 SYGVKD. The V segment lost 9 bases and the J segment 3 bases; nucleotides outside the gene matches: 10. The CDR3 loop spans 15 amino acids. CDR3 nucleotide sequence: TGTGCCATTACCCCGGGACAGGGTGCGACAGATACGCAGTATTTT. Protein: CAITPGQGATDTQYF.

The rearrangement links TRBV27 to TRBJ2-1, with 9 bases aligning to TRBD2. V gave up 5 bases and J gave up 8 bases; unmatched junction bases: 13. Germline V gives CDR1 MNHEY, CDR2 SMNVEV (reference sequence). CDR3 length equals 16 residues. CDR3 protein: CASSKFLASGNHEQFF. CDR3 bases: TGTGCCAGCAGTAAATTTTTAGCTAGCGGGAATCATGAGCAGTTCTTC.

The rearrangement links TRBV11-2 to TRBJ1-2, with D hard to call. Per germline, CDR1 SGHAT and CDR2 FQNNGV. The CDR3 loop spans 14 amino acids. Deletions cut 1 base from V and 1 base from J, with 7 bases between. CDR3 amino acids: CASSLGRVNYGYTF. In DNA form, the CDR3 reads TGTGCCAGCAGCTTAGGGCGGGTTAACTATGGCTACACCTTC.

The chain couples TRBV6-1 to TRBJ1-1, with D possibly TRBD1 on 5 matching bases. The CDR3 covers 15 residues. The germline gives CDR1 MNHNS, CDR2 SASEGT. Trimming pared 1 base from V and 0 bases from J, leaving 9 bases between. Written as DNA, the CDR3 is TGTGCCAGCAGTGAAGGGGGCGCTATGAACACTGAAGCTTTCTTT. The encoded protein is CASSEGGAMNTEAFF.

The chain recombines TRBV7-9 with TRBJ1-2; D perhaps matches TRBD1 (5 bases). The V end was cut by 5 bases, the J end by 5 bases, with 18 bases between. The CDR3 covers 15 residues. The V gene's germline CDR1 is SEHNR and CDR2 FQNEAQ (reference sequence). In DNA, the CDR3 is TGTGCCAGCAGCCCGGAGACAGCCGCCGCGTATGGCTACACCTTC. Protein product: CASSPETAAAYGYTF.

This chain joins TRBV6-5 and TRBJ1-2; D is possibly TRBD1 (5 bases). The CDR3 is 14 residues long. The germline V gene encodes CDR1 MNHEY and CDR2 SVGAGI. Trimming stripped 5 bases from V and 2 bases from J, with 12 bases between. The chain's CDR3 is CASSQTGLNYGYTF. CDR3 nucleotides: TGTGCCAGCAGTCAAACAGGTCTGAACTATGGCTACACCTTC.

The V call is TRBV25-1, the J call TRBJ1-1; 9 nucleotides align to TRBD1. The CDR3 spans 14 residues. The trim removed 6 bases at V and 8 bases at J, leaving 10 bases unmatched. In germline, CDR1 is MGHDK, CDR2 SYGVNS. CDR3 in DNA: TGTGCCAGCAGACAGGACAGGGGCTTTGCGGAAGCTTTCTTT. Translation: CASRQDRGFAEAFF.

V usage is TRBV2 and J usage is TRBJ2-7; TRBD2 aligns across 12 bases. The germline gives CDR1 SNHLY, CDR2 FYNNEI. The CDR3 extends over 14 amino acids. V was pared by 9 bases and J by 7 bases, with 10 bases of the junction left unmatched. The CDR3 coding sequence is TGTGCCAGTGGGAGACTAGCGGGAGTCGGTGAGCAGTACTTC. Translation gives CASGRLAGVGEQYF.

The CDR3 coding sequence is TGTGCCAGCAGCGCGCTGACGGGGGGGGTAGGAAACACCATATATTTT. Protein sequence: CASSALTGGVGNTIYF. This chain connects TRBV9 to TRBJ1-3; weak D call: TRBD1 (5 bases). Germline CDR1 is SGDLS and CDR2 is YYNGEE. V was trimmed by 3 bases and J by 4 bases, leaving 17 bases between them. The CDR3 is 16 residues long.

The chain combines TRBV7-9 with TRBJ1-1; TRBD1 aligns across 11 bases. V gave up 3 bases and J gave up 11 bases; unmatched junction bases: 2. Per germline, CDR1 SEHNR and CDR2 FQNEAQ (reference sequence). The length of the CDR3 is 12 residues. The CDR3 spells CASSLDRGRAFF. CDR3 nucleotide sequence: TGTGCCAGCAGCTTGGACAGGGGGCGGGCTTTCTTT.

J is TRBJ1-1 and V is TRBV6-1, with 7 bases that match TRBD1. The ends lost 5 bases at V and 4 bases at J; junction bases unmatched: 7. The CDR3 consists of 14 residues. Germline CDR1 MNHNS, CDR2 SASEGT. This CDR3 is CASSRTGVSTEAFF. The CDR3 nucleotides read TGTGCCAGCAGTCGCACAGGGGTCAGCACTGAAGCTTTCTTT.

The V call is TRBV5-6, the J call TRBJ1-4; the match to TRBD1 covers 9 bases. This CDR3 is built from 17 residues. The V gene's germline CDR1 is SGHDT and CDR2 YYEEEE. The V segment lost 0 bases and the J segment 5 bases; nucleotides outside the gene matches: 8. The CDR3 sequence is CASSLEQGALDNEKLFF. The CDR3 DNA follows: TGTGCCAGCAGCTTGGAACAGGGGGCTCTGGACAATGAAAAACTGTTTTTT. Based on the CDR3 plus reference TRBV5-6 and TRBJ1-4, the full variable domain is DAGVTQSPTHLIKTRGQQVTLRCSPKSGHDTVSWYQQALGQGPQFIFQYYEEEERQRGNFPDRFSGHQFPNYSSELNVNALLLGDSALYLCASSLEQGALDNEKLFFGSGTQLSVL.

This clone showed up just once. The CDR3 DNA is TGTGCCAGCAGCACCCAGATTATGAACACTGAAGCTTTCTTT. Encoded protein: CASSTQIMNTEAFF. This chain uses TRBV11-2 with TRBJ1-1; D not resolved. CDR1 and CDR2 from the germline V gene are SGHAT and FQNNGV. This CDR3 is 14 amino acids long. The V end was cut by 5 bases, the J end by 0 bases, with 10 bases between.

The CDR3 here is CAWSVDRGNTIYF. The CDR3 bases are TGTGCCTGGAGCGTGGACAGGGGGAACACCATATATTTT. V usage is TRBV30 and J usage is TRBJ1-3; TRBD1 matches at 10 bases. CDR3 length equals 13 residues. Germline V gives CDR1 GTSNPN, CDR2 SVGIG (reference sequence). V gave up 3 bases and J gave up 7 bases; unmatched junction bases: 3.

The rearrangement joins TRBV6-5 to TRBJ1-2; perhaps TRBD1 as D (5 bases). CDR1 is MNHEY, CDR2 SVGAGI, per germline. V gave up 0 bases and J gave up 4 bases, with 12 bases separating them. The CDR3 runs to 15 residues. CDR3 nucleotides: TGTGCCAGCAGTTACTCCCCGCGGGGCTCCTATGGCTACACCTTC. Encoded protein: CASSYSPRGSYGYTF.

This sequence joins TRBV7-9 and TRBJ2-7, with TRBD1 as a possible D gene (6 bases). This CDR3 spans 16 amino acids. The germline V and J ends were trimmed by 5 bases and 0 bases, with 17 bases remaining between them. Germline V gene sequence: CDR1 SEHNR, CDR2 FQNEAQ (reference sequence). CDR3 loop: CASSPPRGSSSYEQYF. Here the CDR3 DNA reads TGTGCCAGCAGCCCTCCAAGGGGGTCGAGCTCCTACGAGCAGTACTTC.

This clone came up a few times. CDR3 sequence reads: CASRPTTDRLNTEAFF. DNA for the CDR3: TGTGCCAGCAGACCGACGACGGACAGACTGAACACTGAAGCTTTCTTT. This chain links TRBV9 with TRBJ1-1; D perhaps matches TRBD1 (6 bases). Germline V gene lookup returns CDR1 SGDLS and CDR2 YYNGEE. The CDR3 totals 16 residues. Trimming took 5 bases from V and 0 from J, leaving 17 bases between them.

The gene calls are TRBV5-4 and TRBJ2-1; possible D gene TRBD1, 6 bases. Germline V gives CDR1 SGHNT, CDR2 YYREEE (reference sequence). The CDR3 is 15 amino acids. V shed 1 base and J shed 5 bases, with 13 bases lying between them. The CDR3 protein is CASSLIGGQNNEQFF. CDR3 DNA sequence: TGTGCCAGCAGCTTGATAGGGGGACAAAACAATGAGCAGTTCTTC.

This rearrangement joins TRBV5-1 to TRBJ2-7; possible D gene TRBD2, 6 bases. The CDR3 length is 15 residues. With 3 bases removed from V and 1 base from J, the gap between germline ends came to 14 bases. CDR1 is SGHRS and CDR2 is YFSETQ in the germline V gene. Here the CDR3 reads CASSSGLTISYEQYF. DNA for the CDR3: TGCGCCAGCAGCTCTGGACTAACTATTTCCTACGAGCAGTACTTC.